The source of this TCR beta chain is a study of T cell therapy after organ transplantation. Across the whole study: Responders numbered eight and nonresponders two among ten patients.

General study findings and limits: Low CD8+ T cell yield possibly reduced coverage, hiding nonresponder expansions. Reconstitution after therapy seemingly combined transferred and product-undetected endogenous clonotypes.

The assay was immunoSEQ multiplex PCR, and TCRdb's table has in-frame clones only and misses some. This sample has about 50,000 clones; approximately 94% occur once, and the top ten carry around 3%. Comment on this clone: Its target is unknown.

The receptor was isolated from a human patient who had received a solid organ transplant and had CMV disease. Sequenced material: CD8+ T cells from blood, taken before autologous CMV-specific T cell therapy.

This chain's CDR3 is CASSGRLAAGGELFF. The CDR3 DNA follows: TGTGCCAGCAGCGGCCGACTAGCGGCGGGCGGGGAGCTGTTTTTT. The chain couples TRBV7-8 to TRBJ2-2, with TRBD2 identical over 9 bases. The germline CDR1 and CDR2 sequences are SGHVS and FQNEAQ. This CDR3 is 15 amino acids long. V lost 5 bases and J lost 7; bases outside the gene matches: 8.